This TCR beta chain was observed in a study of shared clonotypes between healthy human individuals. The CDR3 length is 12 residues. The junction had 3 bases not matched to a gene; V was cut back by 4 bases and J by 5 bases. Germline loops: CDR1 GTSNPN, CDR2 SVGIG (reference sequence). Repertoires were generated with immunoSEQ multiplex PCR, while TCRdb's copy carries only in-frame clones and drops some. This sample carries 1,400,000 or so clones, around 98.5% of them seen once, and the ten largest clones take 0.36%. The J gene is TRBJ2-3, the V gene TRBV30, with TRBD2 matching over 7 bases. The TCR sequence derives from a man in his thirties or forties in good health. The sequenced sample consisted of naive CD4+ T cells sorted from blood. Subset described: CD45RA+ positively selected. CDR3 loop: CAWTSGQDTQYF. Here the CDR3 DNA reads TGTGCCTGGACTAGCGGACAAGATACGCAGTATTTT.